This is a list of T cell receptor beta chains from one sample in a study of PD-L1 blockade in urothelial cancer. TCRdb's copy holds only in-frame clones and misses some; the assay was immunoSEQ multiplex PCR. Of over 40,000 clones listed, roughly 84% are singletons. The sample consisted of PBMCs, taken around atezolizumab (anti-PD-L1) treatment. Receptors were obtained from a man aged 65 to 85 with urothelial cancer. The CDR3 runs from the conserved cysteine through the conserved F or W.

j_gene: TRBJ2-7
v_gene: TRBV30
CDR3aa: CAWSVRDRGIYEQYF

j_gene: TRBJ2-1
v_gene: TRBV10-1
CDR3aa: CASSESGSYNEQFF

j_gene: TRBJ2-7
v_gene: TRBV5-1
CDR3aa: CASSLANEQYF

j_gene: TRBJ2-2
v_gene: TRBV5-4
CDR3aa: CASSSGLAGAGVVFTGELFF

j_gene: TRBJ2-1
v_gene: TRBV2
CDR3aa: CARRLAGGEQFF

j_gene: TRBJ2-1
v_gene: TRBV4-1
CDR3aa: CASSHGVIGLAGSNEQFF

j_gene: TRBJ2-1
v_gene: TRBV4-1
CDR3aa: CASSRPPKAGNSYNEQFF

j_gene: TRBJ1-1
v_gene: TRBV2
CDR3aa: CASRDRAETEAFF

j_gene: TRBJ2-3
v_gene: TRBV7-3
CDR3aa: CASSLGGAGTDTQYF

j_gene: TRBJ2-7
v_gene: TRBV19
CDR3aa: CASSSSYYEQYF

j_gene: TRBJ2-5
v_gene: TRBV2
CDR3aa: CASNREGGDETQYF

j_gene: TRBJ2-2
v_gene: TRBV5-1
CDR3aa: CASSPGTSGTYTGELFF

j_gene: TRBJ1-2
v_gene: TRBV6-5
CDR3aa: CASKREGGFNYGYTF

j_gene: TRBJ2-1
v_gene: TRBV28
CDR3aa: CASIAGGQSSYNEQFF

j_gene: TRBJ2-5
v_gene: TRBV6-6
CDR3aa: CASSPRQGGDQETQYF

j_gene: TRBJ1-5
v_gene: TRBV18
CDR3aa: CASSLTDYSNQPQHF